This T cell receptor beta chain stems from a study of response to subunit inactivated influenza vaccine. Notes on the study in general: Authors suggested that a seasonal influenza vaccination recruits few new T cells each time.

TCRdb fed the RT-PCR reads into MiXCR, producing one record per CDR3 protein. Of a few hundred thousand distinct CDR3 sequences listed, approximately 10% were seen once; the top ten hold approximately 12%. CDR3 size: 13 residues. There are a few counts of this clonotype. Its antigen is still unknown. Its ends do not fully match the called genes, so a read error is possible. The receptor's source is a man aged 45 to 65 who received an inactivated influenza vaccine. The rearrangement links TRBV12-3 or TRBV12-4 to TRBJ2-3; unclear D gene. Sequences were derived from PBMCs from blood, sampled about 6 weeks after vaccination. The CDR3 region has the DNA TGTGCCAGCAGTTTAGACCTCCCAATACGCATGGCTTTT. Amino acids: CASSLDLPIRMAF.